The 30 T cell receptor beta chains listed next were all sequenced from one sample in a study of blood T cells in healthy people across ages (dated by TCRdb to 2015 to 2017). Receptor amplification or capture employed 5' RACE. A second PCR of roughly 7 to 11 cycles was performed with a sample-barcoded 5' primer and a J-beta primer mix. The public reads were quality trimmed at Q25 with fastp and then assembled into clones with MiXCR by TCRdb, keeping productive beta chains. Duplicate CDR3 protein sequences are folded into a single record with the most common DNA and genes. The sample records around 2 million distinct CDR3 sequences, about 39% of which are singletons. The ten most abundant clones make up more than 20% of the sample. Sample: blood. These receptors originate from a human donor in good health.

The J gene is TRBJ2-1, the V gene TRBV20-1; D possibly matches TRBD1 or TRBD2 (5 bases each). Trimming left V 0 bases short and J 5 bases short, with 11 bases between. This CDR3 has 14 residues. The germline CDR1 and CDR2 sequences are DFQATT and SNEGSKA (reference sequence). The CDR3 is CSAREGVVHNEQFF. CDR3 in DNA: TGCAGTGCTAGAGAGGGGGTCGTCCACAATGAGCAGTTCTTC.

The J gene is TRBJ1-3, the V gene TRBV4-1; 7 bases align to TRBD1. J was trimmed by 1 base and V by 1 base; bases with no gene match: 1. This CDR3 is 15 amino acids long. Germline CDR1 reads MGHRA; CDR2 reads YSYEKL. The chain's CDR3 is CASSQGQGSGNTIYF. The CDR3 nucleotides are TGCGCCAGCAGCCAAGGACAGGGTTCTGGAAACACCATATATTTT.

This clonotype was picked up a small number of times. The rearrangement links TRBV20-1 to TRBJ2-1, with 9 bases identical to TRBD2. Germline loops: CDR1 DFQATT, CDR2 SNEGSKA (reference sequence). V lost 0 bases, J lost 4 bases, and 4 bases stayed unmatched. The length of the CDR3 is 15 residues. The CDR3 reads CSAREASGVYNEQFF. In DNA, the CDR3 is TGCAGTGCTAGAGAAGCTAGCGGGGTATACAATGAGCAGTTCTTC.

The rearrangement uses TRBV12-3 or TRBV12-4 and TRBJ1-2; D uncertain. CDR3 length equals 13 residues. The V end lost 5 bases, the J end lost 6 bases, and 13 bases lay between the germline ends. CDR3 protein: CASSLINSNGYTF. DNA of the CDR3: TGTGCCAGCAGTCTGATTAACAGCAATGGCTACACCTTC.

This rearrangement joins TRBV5-1 to TRBJ2-7, with TRBD1 identical over 10 bases. CDR1 is SGHRS, CDR2 YFSETQ, per germline. V was pared by 4 bases and J by 7 bases, with 11 bases of the junction left unmatched. This CDR3 has 15 amino acids. The DNA of the CDR3 is TGCGCCAGCAGCAACCGGGACAGGGGTTGGGAAGAGCAGTACTTC. Protein: CASSNRDRGWEEQYF.

Ten or more counts support this clonotype. V is TRBV29-1 and J is TRBJ2-6, with D unclear. CDR1 SQVTM and CDR2 ANQGSEA come from the germline V gene. Trimming took off 6 bases at V and 0 bases at J, with 15 bases between the two ends. The CDR3 has 16 amino acids. The CDR3 DNA sequence: TGCAGCGTAAGGGTGGCAGAACCCTCTGGGGCCAACGTCCTGACTTTC. Translated: CSVRVAEPSGANVLTF.

V is TRBV7-2 and J is TRBJ1-1; D uncertain. The CDR3 runs to 14 residues. V lost 5 bases, J lost 1 base, and 11 bases lay in between. The V gene's germline CDR1 is SGHTA and CDR2 FQGNSA. In DNA form, the CDR3 reads TGTGCCAGCAGCAAAACCGTGGGGAACACTGAAGCTTTCTTT. This sequence encodes CASSKTVGNTEAFF.

CDR3 nucleotides: TGTGCCAGCAGTTACCAGCGGGGCTACGGGCAGTACTTC. This translates into CASSYQRGYGQYF. This chain links TRBV6-5 with TRBJ2-4; 7 bases agree with TRBD2. The CDR3 is 13 residues long. CDR1 is MNHEY, CDR2 SVGAGI, per germline. V lost 2 bases to trimming and J lost 13 bases; unmatched junction nucleotides: 8.

This clonotype was seen only a few times. V usage is TRBV7-8 and J usage is TRBJ2-5; 10 bases are a match to TRBD2. The J segment lost 2 bases and the V segment lost 1 base, leaving 19 bases of the junction unmatched. This CDR3 is 21 amino acids long. CDR1 and CDR2 from the germline V gene are SGHVS and FQNEAQ. CDR3 coding DNA: TGTGCCAGCAGCTTAGGGAACACTGGGATAGCGGGGGGCCTGGGACAAGAGACCCAGTACTTC. As protein: CASSLGNTGIAGGLGQETQYF. Full variable domain (missing parts from reference TRBV7-8 and TRBJ2-5): GAGVSQSPRYKVAKRGQDVALRCDPISGHVSLFWYQQALGQGPEFLTYFQNEAQLDKSGLPSDRFFAERPEGSVSTLKIQRTQQEDSAVYLCASSLGNTGIAGGLGQETQYFGPGTRLLVL.

This clonotype was picked up a small number of times. This chain joins TRBV20-1 and TRBJ2-5; 8 bases line up with TRBD2. V was pared by 2 bases and J by 1 base, with 6 bases of the junction left unmatched. The CDR3 has 15 amino acids. CDR1 is DFQATT, CDR2 SNEGSKA, per germline (reference sequence). The CDR3 loop reads CSARRNSGVQETQYF. As DNA, the CDR3 is TGCAGTGCTAGAAGAAATAGCGGGGTCCAAGAGACCCAGTACTTC.

This clonotype was observed a handful of times. The CDR3 here is CASSLAGQGDTQYF. The CDR3 DNA is TGTGCCAGCAGTTTGGCGGGGCAGGGGGATACGCAGTATTTT. The chain combines TRBV28 with TRBJ2-3; tentatively, D is TRBD1 or TRBD2 (6 bases each). With 3 bases removed from V and 6 bases from J, the gap between germline ends came to 13 bases. Germline V lookup: CDR1 MDHEN, CDR2 SYDVKM. The CDR3 length is 14 residues.

This chain links TRBV6-2 or TRBV6-3 with TRBJ1-2; D call uncertain. Germline CDR1 and CDR2: MNHEY and SVGEGT. The V end lost 10 bases, the J end lost 3 bases, and 12 bases lay between the germline ends. This CDR3 is built from 12 residues. Here the CDR3 reads CATFGRHYGYTF. The CDR3 coding sequence is TGTGCCACCTTCGGACGGCACTATGGCTACACCTTC.

Of note for this clonotype: At one boundary the junction diverges from the germline segment, which might be a read error. J is TRBJ1-5 and V is TRBV7-9; 9 nucleotides line up with TRBD1. Germline assignment: CDR1 SEHNR and CDR2 FQNEAQ (reference sequence). This CDR3 spans 15 amino acids. The CDR3 DNA reads as TGTGTCAGCAGCCTGGGACAGGGAGGGAATCAGCCCCAGCATTTT. Translated: CVSSLGQGGNQPQHF.

The chain links TRBV29-1 to TRBJ1-1; no definite D call. The length of the CDR3 is 14 residues. Germline V gives CDR1 SQVTM, CDR2 ANQGSEA. V lost 2 bases and J 1 base, leaving 11 bases between the germline ends. The CDR3, as DNA: TGCAGCGTTGAATTGCAGGTTCAGAACACTGAAGCTTTCTTT. It translates to CSVELQVQNTEAFF. Supplemented by reference TRBV29-1 and TRBJ1-1, the full variable domain reads SAVISQKPSRDICQRGTSLTIQCQVDSQVTMMFWYRQQPGQSLTLIATANQGSEATYESGFVIDKFPISRPNLTFSTLTVSNMSPEDSSIYLCSVELQVQNTEAFFGQGTRLTVV.

The sample holds a few counts of this clonotype. The chain recombines TRBV9 with TRBJ1-1, with no clear D. V was trimmed by 4 bases and J by 11 bases, leaving 21 bases between them. Germline-derived CDR1 and CDR2 are SGDLS and YYNGEE. The CDR3 length is 14 residues. The DNA of the CDR3 is TGTGCCAGCAGCCCCCAGGTTCGTCTTCCAGCGGCTTTCTTT. Its protein is CASSPQVRLPAAFF.

This clonotype was picked up a small number of times. This rearrangement joins TRBV5-5 to TRBJ1-2; D is possibly TRBD1 (5 bases). The CDR3 loop spans 13 amino acids. V lost 2 bases, J lost 4 bases, and 9 bases lay in between. The germline V gene encodes CDR1 SGHKS and CDR2 YYEKEE (reference sequence). The CDR3, as DNA: TGTGCCAGCAGCTTAAGGGACCTCTATGGCTACACCTTC. Residues: CASSLRDLYGYTF.

The chain employs TRBV4-1 and TRBJ1-2, with a weak D call TRBD1 (6 bases). The CDR3 contains 17 residues. V was shortened by 0 bases and J by 5 bases, with 19 bases between the two germline ends. Germline-derived CDR1 and CDR2 are MGHRA and YSYEKL. CDR3: CASSQDPGGNQGYGYTF. The DNA of the CDR3 is TGCGCCAGCAGCCAAGATCCGGGGGGGAACCAGGGGTATGGCTACACCTTC.

This clonotype was seen a handful of times. The chain couples TRBV7-2 to TRBJ2-6; TRBD1 is a possible D gene (6 bases). Germline assignment: CDR1 SGHTA and CDR2 FQGNSA. Trimming took 6 bases from V and 0 from J, leaving 12 bases between them. This CDR3 is 16 amino acids long. The CDR3 DNA is TGTGCCAGCAGTCCACAGGGCCTCTCTGGGGCCAACGTCCTGACTTTC. Translation gives CASSPQGLSGANVLTF.

In regard to this clonotype: At one of its ends the junction is not consistent with the germline gene, which may arise from a read error. V usage is TRBV28 and J usage is TRBJ1-1; TRBD1 might be the D (5 bases). The CDR3 has 13 amino acids. The germline V gene encodes CDR1 MDHEN and CDR2 SYDVKM. This chain's CDR3 is CASRAPGQEKAFF. The CDR3 DNA reads as TGTGCAAGCAGAGCCCCGGGGCAGGAGAAAGCTTTCTTT.

The gene calls are TRBV2 and TRBJ2-1; possibly TRBD1 for D (5 bases). V lost 3 bases and J 12 bases, leaving 15 bases between the germline ends. The CDR3 has 13 residues. Germline assignment: CDR1 SNHLY and CDR2 FYNNEI. CDR3 nucleotides: TGTGCCAGCAGTGACCTAGGTGGGGCACCGCAGTTCTTC. Amino acids: CASSDLGGAPQFF.

The chain uses TRBV7-2 and TRBJ1-2, with D perhaps TRBD1 (5 bases). V was cut by 8 bases and J by 1 base, with 11 bases left in between. The CDR3 has 13 residues. The germline V gene encodes CDR1 SGHTA and CDR2 FQGNSA. CDR3 residues: CASGRDHNYGYTF. The CDR3 region has the DNA TGTGCCAGCGGCAGGGATCATAACTATGGCTACACCTTC.

The chain couples TRBV6-6 to TRBJ1-1; D might be TRBD1 (5 bases). Germline CDR1 and CDR2: MNHNY and SVGAGI (reference sequence). The CDR3 is 17 residues long. V was cut by 0 bases and J by 6 bases, with 20 bases left in between. CDR3 loop: CASSYSIGGDASAEAFF. For the CDR3, the DNA is TGTGCCAGCAGTTACTCGATTGGAGGGGACGCGTCCGCTGAAGCTTTCTTT.

The chain combines TRBV20-1 with TRBJ1-2; D gene ambiguous. This CDR3 is 11 amino acids long. The V gene's germline CDR1 is DFQATT and CDR2 SNEGSKA (reference sequence). The CDR3 DNA follows: TGCAGCCTCGATGGAGCCTATGGCTACACCTTC. The encoded protein is CSLDGAYGYTF.

This chain links TRBV7-2 with TRBJ2-7, with a tentative D call TRBD1 (5 bases). The germline gives CDR1 SGHTA, CDR2 FQGNSA. This CDR3 region has 15 residues. The V end lost 0 bases, the J end lost 0 bases, and 9 bases lay between the germline ends. In DNA, the CDR3 is TGTGCCAGCAGCTTAGCGGCAGGGCCCTCCTACGAGCAGTACTTC. This encodes CASSLAAGPSYEQYF. The complete variable domain, with remaining parts taken from reference TRBV7-2 and TRBJ2-7, reads GAGVSQSPSNKVTEKGKDVELRCDPISGHTALYWYRQSLGQGLEFLIYFQGNSAPDKSGLPSDRFSAERTGGSVSTLTIQRTQQEDSAVYLCASSLAAGPSYEQYFGPGTRLTVT.

The table lists this clonotype with a few counts. V usage is TRBV5-1 and J usage is TRBJ2-1, with D perhaps assigned TRBD1 or TRBD2 (6 bases each). The length of the CDR3 is 15 residues. Germline CDR1 SGHRS, CDR2 YFSETQ. V was trimmed by 3 bases and J by 4 bases, leaving 14 bases between them. CDR3 DNA sequence: TGCGCCAGCAGCTGGCCGGGGGCTGTATACAATGAGCAGTTCTTC. Amino acid sequence: CASSWPGAVYNEQFF.

The CDR3 nucleotides are TGTGCCAGCAGCCCACGGCGCGGGGGGGCCCGAAATGAGCAGTTCTTC. Encoded protein: CASSPRRGGARNEQFF. This chain connects TRBV7-8 to TRBJ2-1, with 9 bases aligning to TRBD2. V was clipped by 5 bases and J by 7 bases; unmatched bases: 12. CDR1 is SGHVS, CDR2 FQNEAQ, per germline. This CDR3 is built from 16 residues.

The sample holds one count of this clonotype. One end of the junction fails to match germline, which may point to a read error. CDR3 protein: CASSSTGLQETQDF. The DNA for the CDR3 is TGTGCCAGCAGCTCAACAGGTTTACAAGAGACCCAGGACTTC. This rearrangement joins TRBV7-7 to TRBJ2-5, with D maybe TRBD1 (5 bases). Germline V gene lookup returns CDR1 SSHAT and CDR2 FNYEAQ (reference sequence). CDR3 size: 14 residues.

The genes are TRBV27 and TRBJ2-4, with 8 nucleotides matching TRBD2. The tail of the sequence fits TRBJ2-7 better, so the J call may be wrong. CDR3 length: 15 amino acids. The germline V gene has CDR1 MNHEY and CDR2 SMNVEV (reference sequence). CDR3 residues: CASSLSSGEPYEQYF. In DNA form, the CDR3 reads TGTGCCAGCAGTTTATCTAGCGGGGAACCCTACGAGCAGTACTTC.

This clonotype appeared a few times. The CDR3: CSVLRDTRFQETQYF. The CDR3 nucleotides read TGCAGTGTCCTCCGGGACACACGATTCCAAGAGACCCAGTACTTC. The chain has TRBV20-1 and TRBJ2-5, with D perhaps matching TRBD1 (6 bases). V lost 7 bases to trimming and J lost 1 base, with 19 bases between them. CDR3 length equals 15 residues. Per germline, CDR1 DFQATT and CDR2 SNEGSKA (reference sequence).

The V call is TRBV20-1, the J call TRBJ2-4; D tentatively fits TRBD1 or TRBD2 (5 bases each). The CDR3 runs to 13 residues. Germline CDR1 DFQATT, CDR2 SNEGSKA (reference sequence). V shed 6 bases and J shed 7 bases, with 16 bases lying between them. The CDR3 coding sequence is TGCAGTGCAGACCAGGGAGATTGGAACATTCAGTACTTC. Protein product: CSADQGDWNIQYF.